Detailed here is one TCR beta chain. Sequencing was done on patients that had shown CD8+CD57+ cell expansion by flow cytometry. With no exception, the patients had severe acquired aplastic anemia. The data stem from a study of CD8+CD57+ T cells in acquired aplastic anemia. CDR3 length equals 14 residues. In germline, CDR1 is SNHLY, CDR2 FYNNEI. The ends were cut back, 6 bases at V and 4 bases at J, with 15 bases in the middle. Genomic DNA was employed as the template in profiling TCR beta VDJ and CDR3. TCRdb re-derived calls from the reads in MiXCR, one entry per CDR3 protein. The sample holds 180,000 or so distinct CDR3 sequences; 40% to 55% are singletons and the top ten take about 1.2%.

This TCR was sampled from a human donor with aplastic anemia. This rearrangement joins TRBV2 to TRBJ2-5; possible D gene TRBD2, 5 bases. Sequencing input: sorted CD4+, CD8+, or CD8+CD57+ T cells (not recorded which) from PBMCs. CDR3 region: CASSLAGGSETQYF. Here the CDR3 DNA reads TGTGCCAGCAGCTTAGCCGGAGGATCAGAGACCCAGTACTTC.